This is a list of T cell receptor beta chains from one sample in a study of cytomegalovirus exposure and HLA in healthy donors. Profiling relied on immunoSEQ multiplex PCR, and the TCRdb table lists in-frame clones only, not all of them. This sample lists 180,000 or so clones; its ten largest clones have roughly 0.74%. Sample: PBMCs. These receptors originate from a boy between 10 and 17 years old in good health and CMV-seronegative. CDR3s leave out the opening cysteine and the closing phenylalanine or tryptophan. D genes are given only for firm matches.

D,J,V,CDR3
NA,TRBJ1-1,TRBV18,ASSKIRESDAF
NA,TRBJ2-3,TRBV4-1,ASSQDFTAATDTQY
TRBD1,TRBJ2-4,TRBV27,ASSPLPKQGQNIQY
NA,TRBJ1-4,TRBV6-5,ASSSGPWEKLF
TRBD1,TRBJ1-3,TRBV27,ASSSTGTGSGNTIY
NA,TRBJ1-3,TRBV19,ASSIQGLAIGENTIY
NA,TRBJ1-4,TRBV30,AWSRQTGGPDEKLF
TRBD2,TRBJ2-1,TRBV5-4,ASQSGLASHNEQF
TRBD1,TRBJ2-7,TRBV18,ASSPTSTGQQY
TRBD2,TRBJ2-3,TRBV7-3,ASSLESSGGPPSTDTQY
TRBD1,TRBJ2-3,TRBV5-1,ASGLGQTTDTQY
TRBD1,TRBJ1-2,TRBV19,ASRTPTGGSYGYT
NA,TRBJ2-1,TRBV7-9,ASSLSPRGSYNEQF
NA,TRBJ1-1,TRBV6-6,ASRGVEIEAF
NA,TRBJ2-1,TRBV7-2,ASSTSQGNNEQF
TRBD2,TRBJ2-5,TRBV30,AWSEGLAGNQETQY
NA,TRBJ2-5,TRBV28,ASSPLDWRGEYQETQY
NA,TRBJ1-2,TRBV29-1,SVELEGTNTNYGYT
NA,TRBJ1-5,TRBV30,AWSVRNNQPQH
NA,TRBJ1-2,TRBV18,ASSPLAWAGYT
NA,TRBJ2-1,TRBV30,AWSRQGGEQF
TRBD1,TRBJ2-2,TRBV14,ASSQFLQGHSGGELF
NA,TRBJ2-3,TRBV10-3,AISVGGGTDTQY
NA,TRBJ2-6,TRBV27,ASSLGDSIPPGANVLT
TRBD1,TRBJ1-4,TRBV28,ASRGQGGDKLF
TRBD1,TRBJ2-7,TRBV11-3,ASSRQGDSYEQY
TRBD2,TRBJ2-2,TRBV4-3,ASSSTPTALAGVTGELF
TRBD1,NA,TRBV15,ATSIDRARREQY
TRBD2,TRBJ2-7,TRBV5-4,ASSLGTSESSYEQY
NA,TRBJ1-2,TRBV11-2,ASSLDRDADYGYT
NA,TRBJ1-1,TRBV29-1,SVEDPVYTEAF
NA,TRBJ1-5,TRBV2,ASSVQGQKQPQH
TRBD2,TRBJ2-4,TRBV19,ASTLRGVGNIQY
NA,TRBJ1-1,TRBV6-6,ASSYVRSAEAF
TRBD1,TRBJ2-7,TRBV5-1,ASSTDRASAYEQY
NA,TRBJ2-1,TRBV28,ASSGGMPWGSF
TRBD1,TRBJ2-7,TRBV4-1,ASSQGDRVDYEQY
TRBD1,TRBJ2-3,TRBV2,ASSRDRGATDTQY
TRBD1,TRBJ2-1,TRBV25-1,ASRTGAYNEQF
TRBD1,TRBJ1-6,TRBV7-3,ASSYQGANSPLH
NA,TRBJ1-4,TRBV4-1,ASSPPLVEEKLF
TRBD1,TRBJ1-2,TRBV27,ASSFEGAQGNYGYT
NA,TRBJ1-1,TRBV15,ATRVGPNTEAF
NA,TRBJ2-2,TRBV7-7,ASSLTGPGELF
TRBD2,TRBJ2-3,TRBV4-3,ASSQDPPHPSGGAVTQY
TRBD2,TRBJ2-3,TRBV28,ASSLLAGFTDTQY
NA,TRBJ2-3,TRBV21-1,ASSKDNPKRY
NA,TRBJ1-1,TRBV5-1,ASSFKPGDTEAF
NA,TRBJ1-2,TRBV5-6,ASSFLGQGYGYT
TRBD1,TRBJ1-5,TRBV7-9,ASSPGTEVNQPQH